The T cell receptor beta chain described here comes from a study of shared clonotypes between healthy human individuals. Across the whole study: In total, the donors were a couple of women and a few men aged 18 to 49. General study points: For naive CD4 cells, around 5% of clonotypes were shared across a few donors. Larger richness was generally estimated for naive than memory subsets.

About this clone itself: Its antigen remains unknown.

The study separated CD4+ cells into CD45RA+ naive and CD45RA-negative memory subsets. Repertoires were generated with immunoSEQ multiplex PCR, while TCRdb's copy carries only in-frame clones and drops some. In the table there are roughly 1,500,000 clones, about 98.5% of which are singletons. Sequenced sample: naive CD4+ T cells sorted from blood. Regarding subset: CD45RA+ positively selected. The sequence came from a man aged 25-40 years in good health.

The CDR3 region is CASSFIGTAVTDTQYF. DNA for the CDR3: TGTGCCAGCAGCTTCATCGGGACTGCGGTCACAGATACGCAGTATTTT. The chain combines TRBV7-9 with TRBJ2-3; tentative D call: TRBD2 (6 bases). CDR3 size: 16 residues. The V end was cut by 3 bases, the J end by 2 bases, with 15 bases between. CDR1 is SEHNR, CDR2 FQNEAQ, per germline (reference sequence).